This T cell receptor beta chain was retrieved from a study of cytomegalovirus exposure and HLA in healthy donors (dated by TCRdb to 2017 to 2019). General notes on the study: According to an earlier analysis of 587 of the donors, about 179 million T cells yielded 100 million or so unique TCR beta sequences and about 300 Gb of sequence data. The genetic ancestry cluster associated with self-reported Caucasian donors included 81% of the approximately 410 genotyped donors. Class I and class II HLA loci were covered by the typing at four-digit resolution. In a later genetic analysis, genome-wide SNP genotypes for 398 of the 666 donors were used, and that subset was treated as a discovery cohort. Along with the approximately 700-subject first cohort, a separate validation cohort of over a hundred different subjects was used. A later analysis re-examined previously published TCR beta repertoires from more than 600 donors and added high-resolution HLA genotyping to investigate patterns of TCR occurrence. Alongside the repertoire data, information on donor age, sex, ethnicity and CMV serostatus was compiled. The T cell repertoires of 670 or so subjects were profiled by immunosequencing and related to cytomegalovirus serostatus. The number of typed donors differed by locus: about 620-640 for A, B, C, DRB1 and DQB1; 522 for DQA1; over 600 for DPA1; and around 490 for DPB1. Several DR-DQ haplotypes were handled as single units for association and clustering because linkage in the cohort was strong. An early release that covered about 600 HLA-typed donors contained approximately 300 gigabases of sequencing data and 80 million or so unique TCR sequences. In an earlier analysis of several hundred of the donors, high-throughput TCR beta sequencing was used to judge whether each TCR beta V gene segment behaved as functional or pseudogenic. Rather than using new phenotypic data, the later analysis identified candidate immune exposures from TCR beta sequences and from how often those sequences occurred across donors. Among roughly 400 genotyped donors of the cohort, an average of roughly 240,000 unique TCR beta nucleotide sequences were sequenced per donor, around 18% of them non-productive. All discovery cohort repertoires had been generated on a single sequencing platform. To predict cytomegalovirus infection status, the study brought together high-throughput TCR immunosequencing, statistical association of individual TCRs with disease status, and machine learning. The aim of the study was to test whether cataloging public T cell receptors could identify signatures of past pathogen exposure.

Receptor amplification or capture employed the immunoSEQ multiplex PCR assay. The multiplex PCR relied on a mix of 60 forward primers for TCR Vbeta segments and 13 reverse primers for TCR Jbeta segments. Amplification of the CDR3 region of rearranged TCR beta genes was performed with a multiplex PCR assay on genomic DNA. Amplified TCR beta libraries were sequenced as 87-base-pair reads on the Illumina HiSeq System. In the paper's pipeline: In a later analysis, 77 million or so unique TCR beta chains were counted across the roughly 610 repertoires, and around 11 million of these chains were shared by at least two donors. Raw reads were error-corrected and collapsed into unique sequences with a nearest-neighbor algorithm that merged closely related sequences to remove PCR and sequencing errors. Alignment of CDR3 sequences to IMGT reference sequences was used to assign V, D and J gene segments. For a sequence to be retained, a match of at least six nucleotides to both a V gene segment and a J gene segment was required. A rearrangement was called productive if the CDR3 had no stop codons and remained in frame with V and J, and every other rearrangement was called non-productive. CDR3 was defined according to IMGT convention as the region running from the second conserved V-encoded cysteine to the conserved J-encoded phenylalanine. In an earlier analysis of around 570 of the donors, sequences lacking an unambiguous match to a single V gene segment were excluded. An earlier analysis of 500 to 600 of the donors classified V segments as functional when productive rearrangements were above 56.7% and as segregating when the standard deviation between donors was above 5%. A statistical classification framework was built for diagnosing cytomegalovirus status from the catalog of TCR beta chain sequences. A later analysis assigned V and J genes by comparing TCR nucleotide sequences with IMGT/GENE-DB human TR gene sequences. Using the TCRdist pipeline, a later analysis assigned CDR3 sequences along with most-parsimonious VDJ recombination scenarios. A later analysis defined each TCR beta chain by its CDR3 amino acid sequence plus V-gene family, and excluded reads lacking a unique V-gene family. In a later analysis, 450 to 600 highly shared, low-generation-probability nucleotide sequences were removed to address suspected cross-contamination and a sequencing artifact. In a later analysis, a clonal expansion index for each public chain was calculated from normalized within-repertoire ranks of inferred template counts. Generation probabilities in a later analysis came from a VDJ recombination model fitted to out-of-frame rearrangements, and those results were checked against IGoR. In a later analysis, hypergeometric tests were used to score TCR-TCR, TCR-HLA and TCR-CMV co-occurrence, with a repertoire-size bias correction applied to TCR pairs. In a later analysis, false discovery rates were estimated by permuting HLA or CMV assignments 20 times. In a later analysis, co-occurring TCRs were grouped using DBSCAN, and TCRdist sequence similarity was added for clustering within HLA-allele-positive subsets. For co-occurrence clustering, repertoires with fewer than 30,000 or more than 120,000 public chains were excluded, along with a handful of repertoires with anomalous nucleotide sharing. Sourced from immuneACCESS, this table was stored by TCRdb with only in-frame sequences that have V and J called. A share of the clones is absent; for the studies checked, an unresolved V gene accounts for under half, and the remainder has no known explanation. That table supplies the V and J calls and clone size; D and trimming were determined from the DNA. The sample table contains 110,000 or so clones; only one count was recorded for around 70% of them. Of the sample, around 4.3% is held by the ten largest clones.

The cohort was made up of around 720 healthy bone marrow donors. At the time of sampling, all cohort members were nominally healthy, though unrecorded immune exposures were likely present. The donor tested CMV seropositive, placing the donor among the roughly 300 seropositive members of the cohort. A peripheral blood sample was provided by each donor, and peripheral blood mononuclear cells were used for TCR beta sequencing. The Qiagen DNeasy Blood Extraction Kit was used to extract genomic DNA from the blood cell samples. Points the paper makes about the study in general: A cluster of highly shared sequence variants was judged likely to be a technical artifact of the sequencing pipeline. In a later analysis, 15,000 to 20,000 TCR beta sequences were associated with specific HLA alleles at a false discovery rate of 0.05. In a later analysis, HLA-associated TCR beta chains were found to be more clonally expanded and to have lower generation probabilities than equally common non-associated chains. The earlier analysis of 450 to 700 of the donors excluded 15 to 20 rarely observed V segments, including chromosome 9 orphons, because counts were too low. Correlated functional status among segregating V segments might be attributable to linkage disequilibrium, but an unknown experimental factor could not be ruled out. Compared with the roughly 700-donor mean, donors in an Asian-associated ancestry cluster had fewer N-insertions in productive TCRs, according to a later genetic analysis. A later analysis reported that several top co-occurrence clusters appeared linked to parvovirus B19, influenza, CMV and Epstein-Barr virus. According to the authors, the approach could potentially be generalized to other disease states and immunological phenotypes. An association between a missense DCLRE1C variant and V-gene and J-gene trimming of TCR beta chains was found in a later genetic analysis and replicated in an independent cohort. A few of the identified cytomegalovirus-associated TCR beta chains were confirmed in vitro to be specific for cytomegalovirus antigens. The classifier was reported to diagnose cytomegalovirus status with high specificity and sensitivity in both the original cohort and the validation cohort. A further reported finding was that TCR beta sequences accurately predicted the HLA-A and HLA-B alleles for most subjects in the first cohort. When HLA alleles, especially DR and DQ, strongly co-occurred, TCR associations were difficult to assign to individual alleles. According to a later analysis, TCR association rates differed among HLA loci, with DRB1 alleles showing the most associated TCRs and HLA-C alleles showing the fewest. According to a later analysis, most CMV-associated TCR beta chains appeared to be HLA-restricted, and the HLA associations seemed to be driven largely by CMV exposure. For the cohort, immune exposure information was limited to CMV serostatus. In this cohort, only TCR beta chains were sequenced, and detectable features were limited by the absence of alpha or paired-chain data. The presence/absence analyses assumed that sequencing depth was roughly uniform across donors, and that assumption may not be true. The 87-base-pair reads could not distinguish some IMGT-functional V segments, including TRBV6-2 and TRBV6-3, so those segments were excluded. Most TCR sequences were observed very rarely across donors, whereas some public TCRs were present in many individuals. HLA typing was unavailable for some donors at each locus, so association tests used only the typed subset. Broadly in line with IMGT annotations, most TCR beta V segments showed up in productive rearrangements about 90% or about 30% of the time in an earlier analysis of 587 of the donors. The study listed 170 or so TCR beta chains as associated with cytomegalovirus.

For CDR1 and CDR2, the germline V gene lists SGHRS and YFSETQ. The CDR3 numbers 13 residues from cysteine through phenylalanine. CDR3 DNA only is kept here, 39 bases in frame from base 1. V is pared back by 4 bases and J by 4 bases, with 12 bases lying between the germline termini. About this clone: Its antigen target is currently unknown. It has no much larger one-base neighbor in the sample; base qualities were not kept.

The clonotype comes from a woman aged 40 to 49 in good health and CMV-seropositive. Sequencing used PBMCs. The sequence links TRBV5-1 to TRBJ2-7; tentative D gene TRBD1, with 6 bases matching. The nucleotide sequence is given as TGCGCCAGCAGCCGGGACACCCCATACGAGCAGTACTTC. Translated, this is CASSRDTPYEQYF.